These 5 T cell receptor beta chains share one sample of origin, sequenced in a study of CD8+CD57+ T cells in acquired aplastic anemia. TCR beta VDJ and CDR3 profiles were obtained from a genomic DNA template. TCRdb reprocessed the reads via MiXCR and lists one record per CDR3 protein. The repertoire holds roughly 420,000 distinct CDR3 sequences, with about 70% as singletons. The source material was sorted CD4+, CD8+, or CD8+CD57+ T cells (not recorded which) from PBMCs. These receptors all stem from a human donor in good health, serving as a control.

The chain links TRBV12-3 or TRBV12-4 to TRBJ1-5, with a possible D match to TRBD1 (6 bases). The CDR3 sequence is 16 residues long. V gave up 6 bases and J gave up 2 bases, with 17 bases separating them. The CDR3 reads CASSIWGPGGNQPQHF. The CDR3 nucleotides read TGTGCCAGCAGCATATGGGGGCCCGGAGGCAATCAGCCCCAGCATTTT.

To note about this clonotype: The junction shows a germline mismatch at one end, possibly a read error. V is TRBV2 and J is TRBJ2-5; 9 nucleotides line up with TRBD2. Germline V gene lookup returns CDR1 SNHLY and CDR2 FYNNEI. This CDR3 spans 16 amino acids. The CDR3 loop reads CASSIWLGGGGGTESF. As DNA, the CDR3 is TGTGCCAGCAGTATATGGCTCGGCGGGGGGGGAGGGACCGAGTCCTTC.

On this clonotype: In this CDR3 the conserved last residue, phenylalanine or tryptophan, is missing, so a read error is likely. The DNA is omitted, as the CDR3 cannot be located on it reliably, and the CDR3 follows TCRdb's listing. The chain uses TRBV14 and TRBJ1-2. The germline V gene encodes CDR1 SGHDN and CDR2 FVKESK. With termini counted, the CDR3 has 11 amino acids. The chain's CDR3 is CASSQGCAYTL.

CDR3 region: CASSQGVDGESTDTQYF. The DNA for the CDR3 is TGTGCCAGCAGTCAAGGTGTAGATGGCGAGAGCACAGATACGCAGTATTTT. The V gene is TRBV7-9, the J gene TRBJ2-3, with no clear D. CDR1 is SEHNR and CDR2 is FQNEAQ in the germline V gene (reference sequence). CDR3 length: 17 residues. V lost 6 bases, J lost 0 bases, and 19 bases lay in between.

V gene TRBV20-1 combines with J gene TRBJ2-7; D is perhaps TRBD1 (5 bases). Germline V gene lookup returns CDR1 DFQATT and CDR2 SNEGSKA (reference sequence). The CDR3 extends over 11 amino acids. In DNA form, the CDR3 reads TGCAGCGTCCGTACAGGCTCCGAGCAGTACTTC. Residues: CSVRTGSEQYF.